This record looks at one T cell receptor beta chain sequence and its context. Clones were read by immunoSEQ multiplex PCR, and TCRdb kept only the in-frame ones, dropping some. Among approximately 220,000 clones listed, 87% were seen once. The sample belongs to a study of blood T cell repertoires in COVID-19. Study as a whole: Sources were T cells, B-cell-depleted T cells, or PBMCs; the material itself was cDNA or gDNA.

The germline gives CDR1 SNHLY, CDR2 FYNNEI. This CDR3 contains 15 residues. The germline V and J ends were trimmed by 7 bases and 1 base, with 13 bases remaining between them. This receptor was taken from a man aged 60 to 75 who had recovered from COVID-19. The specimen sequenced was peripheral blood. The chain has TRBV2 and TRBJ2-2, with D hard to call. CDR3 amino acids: CASMGPTLNTGELFF. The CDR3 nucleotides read TGTGCCAGCATGGGCCCAACATTGAACACCGGGGAGCTGTTTTTT.